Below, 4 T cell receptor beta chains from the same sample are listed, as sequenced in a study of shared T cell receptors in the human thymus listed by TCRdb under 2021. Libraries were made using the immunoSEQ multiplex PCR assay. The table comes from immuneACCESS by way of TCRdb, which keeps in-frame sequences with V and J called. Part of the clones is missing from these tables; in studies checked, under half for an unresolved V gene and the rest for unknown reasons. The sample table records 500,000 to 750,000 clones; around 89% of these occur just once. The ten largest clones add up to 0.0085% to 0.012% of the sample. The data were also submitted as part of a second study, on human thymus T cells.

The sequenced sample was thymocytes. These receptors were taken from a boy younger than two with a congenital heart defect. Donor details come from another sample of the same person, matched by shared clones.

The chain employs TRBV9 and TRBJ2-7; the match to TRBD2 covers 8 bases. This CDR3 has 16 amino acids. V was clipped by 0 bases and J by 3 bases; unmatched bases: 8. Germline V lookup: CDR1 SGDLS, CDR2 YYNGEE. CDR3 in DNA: TGTGCCAGCAGCGTAGGGTTAGCGGGACATGTCTACGAGCAGTACTTC. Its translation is CASSVGLAGHVYEQYF.

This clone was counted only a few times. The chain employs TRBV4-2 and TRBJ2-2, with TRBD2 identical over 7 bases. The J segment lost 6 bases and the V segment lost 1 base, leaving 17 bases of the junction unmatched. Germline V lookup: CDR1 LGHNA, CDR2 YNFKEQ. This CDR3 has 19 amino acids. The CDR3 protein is CASSQVYNSPGGDAGELFF. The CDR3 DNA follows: TGTGCCAGCAGCCAAGTATATAACAGCCCGGGGGGAGACGCCGGGGAGCTGTTTTTT.

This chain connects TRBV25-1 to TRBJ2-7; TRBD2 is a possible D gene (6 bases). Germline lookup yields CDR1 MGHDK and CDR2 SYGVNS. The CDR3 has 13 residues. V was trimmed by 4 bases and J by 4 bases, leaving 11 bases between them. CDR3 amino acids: CASSVSREYEQYF. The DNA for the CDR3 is TGTGCCAGCAGTGTTTCTCGGGAGTACGAGCAGTACTTC.

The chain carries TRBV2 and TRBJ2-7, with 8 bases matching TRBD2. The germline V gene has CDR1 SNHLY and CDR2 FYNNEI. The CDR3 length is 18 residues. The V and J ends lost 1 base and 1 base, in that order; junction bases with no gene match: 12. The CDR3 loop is CASSEVPRISGGSYEQYF. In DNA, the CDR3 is TGTGCCAGCAGTGAAGTCCCTCGGATCAGCGGGGGTTCCTACGAGCAGTACTTC. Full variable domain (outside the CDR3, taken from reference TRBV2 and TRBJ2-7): EPEVTQTPSHQVTQMGQEVILRCVPISNHLYFYWYRQILGQKVEFLVSFYNNEISEKSEIFDDQFSVERPDGSNFTLKIRSTKLEDSAMYFCASSEVPRISGGSYEQYFGPGTRLTVT.